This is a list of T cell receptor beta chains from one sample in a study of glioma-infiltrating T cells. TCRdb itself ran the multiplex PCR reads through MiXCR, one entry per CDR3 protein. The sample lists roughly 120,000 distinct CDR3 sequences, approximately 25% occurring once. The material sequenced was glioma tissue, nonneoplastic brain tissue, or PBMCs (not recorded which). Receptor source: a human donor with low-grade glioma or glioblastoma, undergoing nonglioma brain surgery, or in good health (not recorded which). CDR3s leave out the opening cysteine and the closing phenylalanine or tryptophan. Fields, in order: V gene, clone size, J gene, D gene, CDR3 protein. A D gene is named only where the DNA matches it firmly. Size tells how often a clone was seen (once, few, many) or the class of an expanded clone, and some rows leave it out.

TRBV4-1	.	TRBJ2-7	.	ARRPAAGPLSAPS
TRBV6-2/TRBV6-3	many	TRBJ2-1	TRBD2	ASSYMISGSGHEQF
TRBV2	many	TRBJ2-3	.	ASSELFSDTQY
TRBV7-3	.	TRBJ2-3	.	ASSSQPGVADTQY
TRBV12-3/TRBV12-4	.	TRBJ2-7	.	ASSLRPVYEQY
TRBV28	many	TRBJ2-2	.	ASSLGPNTGELF
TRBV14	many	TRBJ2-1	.	ASSRPDAEQF
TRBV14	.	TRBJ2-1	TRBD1	ASSQKQGAANEQF
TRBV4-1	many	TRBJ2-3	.	ASSQDRGTGTDTQY
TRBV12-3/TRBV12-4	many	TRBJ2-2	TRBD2	ASSRTSGRLHTGELF
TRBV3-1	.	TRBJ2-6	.	ASSQVQGKPGANVLT
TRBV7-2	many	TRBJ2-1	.	ASSLGRQTNNEQF
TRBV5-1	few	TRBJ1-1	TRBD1	ASSLGQGSLNTEAF
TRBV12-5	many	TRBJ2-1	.	ASGLAPSGRFYNEQF
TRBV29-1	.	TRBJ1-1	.	SVESPGKRMNTEAF
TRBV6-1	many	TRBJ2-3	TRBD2	ASSSLHSGSTDTQY
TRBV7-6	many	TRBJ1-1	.	ASSLVGENTEAF
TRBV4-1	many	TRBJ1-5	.	ASSQELGRENQPQH
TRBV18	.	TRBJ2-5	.	ASSHNPPSPNQETQY
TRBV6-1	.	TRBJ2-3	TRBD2	ATPSGRPPADTQC
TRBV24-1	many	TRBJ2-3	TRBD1	ATSDQDRDRNTQY
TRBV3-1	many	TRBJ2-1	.	ASSQDGETYNEQF
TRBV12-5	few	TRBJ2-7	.	ASGLDTQTEQY
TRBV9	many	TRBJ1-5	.	ASSVGQNPHQPQH
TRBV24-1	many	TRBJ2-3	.	ATRDSTDTQY
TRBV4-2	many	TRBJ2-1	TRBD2	ASSPYGGSYNEQF
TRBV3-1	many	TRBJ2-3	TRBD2	ASSLLAGASDTQY
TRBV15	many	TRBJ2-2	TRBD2	ATSRKASGRTGELF
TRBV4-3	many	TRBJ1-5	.	ASSQDEQTNQPQH
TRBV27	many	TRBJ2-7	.	ASSTRPGAAYEQY
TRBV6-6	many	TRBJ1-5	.	ASSYSSSGGTQH
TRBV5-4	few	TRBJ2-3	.	ASSLSRRDGTDTQY
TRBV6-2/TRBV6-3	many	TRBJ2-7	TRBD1	ASSYWDREHEQY
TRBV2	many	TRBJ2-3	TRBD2	ASRPLVRTSGRTDTQY
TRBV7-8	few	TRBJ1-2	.	ASSPWTDGYGYT
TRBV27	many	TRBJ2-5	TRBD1	ASSLGVTGGPGETQY
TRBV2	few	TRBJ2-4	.	ASSAGILAKNIQY
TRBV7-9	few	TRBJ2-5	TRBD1	ASRPDRGEVQETQY
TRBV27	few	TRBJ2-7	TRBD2	ASSSQLAGKYEQY
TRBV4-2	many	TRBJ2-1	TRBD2	ASSQGRLAGGGDNEQF
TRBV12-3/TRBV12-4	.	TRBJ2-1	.	ASSLIGEQF
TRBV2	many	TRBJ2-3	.	ASSEFDLTDTQY
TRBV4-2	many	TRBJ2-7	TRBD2	ASSQESETSETYEQY
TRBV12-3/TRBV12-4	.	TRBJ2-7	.	ASSPTGGGTYEQY
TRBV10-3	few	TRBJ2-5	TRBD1	AISKGQQETQY
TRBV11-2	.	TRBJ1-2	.	ASSLALSLPGYT
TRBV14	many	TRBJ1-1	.	ASSRTMSTEAF
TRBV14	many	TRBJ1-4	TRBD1	ASSQLDRVEKLF
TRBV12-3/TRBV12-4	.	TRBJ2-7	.	ASSPPSVVRQY
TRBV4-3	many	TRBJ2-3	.	ASSQYPDADTQY
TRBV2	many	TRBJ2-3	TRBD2	ASSVRTSAPDTQY
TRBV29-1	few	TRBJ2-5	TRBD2	SVRSLGLAGGGQETQY
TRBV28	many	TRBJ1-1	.	ASSLDERRAF
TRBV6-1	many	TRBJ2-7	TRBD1	ASTQTGGEQY
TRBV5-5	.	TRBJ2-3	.	ASSLSLASPDTQY